What follows are 7 T cell receptor beta chains derived from one specimen sequenced in a study of blood T cell repertoires in COVID-19. This table comes from immunoSEQ multiplex PCR, and its TCRdb copy is limited to in-frame clones, with some not included. The sample gives some 220,000 clones, about 80% of which show up once; roughly 2.4% is in the top ten. Sample: peripheral blood. These receptors were taken from a woman aged 60-75 years with acute or convalescent COVID-19.

The rearrangement links TRBV13 to TRBJ1-6, with 9 bases aligning to TRBD1. The CDR3 spans 14 residues. After removal of 2 bases from V and 10 bases from J, the junction contained 3 bases not matched to a gene. Looked up from germline, CDR1 is PRHDT and CDR2 is FYEKMQ (reference sequence). The CDR3 nucleotides read TGTGCCAGCAGCTTAAGACAGGGGGTGTCACCCCTCCACTTT. Translating it yields CASSLRQGVSPLHF. The full variable domain, in which reference TRBV13 and TRBJ1-6 provide the parts outside the CDR3, is AAGVIQSPRHLIKEKRETATLKCYPIPRHDTVYWYQQGPGQDPQFLISFYEKMQSDKGSIPDRFSAQQFSDYHSELNMSSLELGDSALYFCASSLRQGVSPLHFGNGTRLTVT.

The chain links TRBV30 to TRBJ2-6; D gene uncertain. V dropped 3 bases and J dropped 0 bases, with 6 bases sitting between them. Germline V lookup: CDR1 GTSNPN, CDR2 SVGIG (reference sequence). This CDR3 region has 14 residues. Written as DNA, the CDR3 is TGTGCCTGGAGCCCCTTCTCTGGGGCCAACGTCCTGACTTTC. It codes for CAWSPFSGANVLTF.

This chain links TRBV5-4 with TRBJ2-2; TRBD1 matches 7 bases. The CDR3 sequence is 15 residues long. The germline V gene encodes CDR1 SGHNT and CDR2 YYREEE (reference sequence). Losses at the gene ends were 2 bases for V and 3 bases for J; bases not matched to a gene: 4. The CDR3 DNA follows: TGTGCCAGCAGCTTACAGGGGCGCGACACCGGGGAGCTGTTTTTT. Translated: CASSLQGRDTGELFF.

The V gene is TRBV5-4, the J gene TRBJ2-2; TRBD1 aligns across 11 bases. This CDR3 has 17 residues. Germline V lookup: CDR1 SGHNT, CDR2 YYREEE (reference sequence). With V trimmed by 4 bases and J by 1 base, 6 bases remained unmatched. The chain's CDR3 is CASSGWTGGWNTGELFF. CDR3 coding DNA: TGTGCCAGCAGCGGGTGGACAGGGGGCTGGAACACCGGGGAGCTGTTTTTT.

The V call is TRBV12-5, the J call TRBJ2-1, with 9 nucleotides matching TRBD2. Trimming cost V 5 bases and J 9 bases; bases outside gene matches: 14. Germline V gene lookup returns CDR1 LGHNT and CDR2 FRNRAP. CDR3 length: 16 residues. CDR3 DNA sequence: TGTGCTAGTGGTAAAGTCTTGGGTAGCGGGGGCACTGAGCAGTTCTTC. Translated, it gives CASGKVLGSGGTEQFF.

The chain recombines TRBV5-1 with TRBJ1-5; D unresolved. The V and J ends lost 0 bases and 6 bases respectively, with 10 bases between them. This CDR3 comprises 14 residues. Germline V gene sequence: CDR1 SGHRS, CDR2 YFSETQ. The CDR3 reads CASSLEAGIQPQHF. The CDR3 nucleotides are TGCGCCAGCAGCTTGGAGGCCGGGATTCAGCCCCAGCATTTT.

This clone is a singleton in its sample. The chain joins TRBV12-3 or TRBV12-4 to TRBJ1-2, with a weak D call TRBD1 (5 bases). Trimming shortened V by 5 bases and J by 4 bases, and 8 bases separated the two germline ends. CDR3 size: 12 residues. CDR3 residues: CASSAGLYGYTF. CDR3 nucleotide sequence: TGTGCCAGCAGTGCGGGACTCTATGGCTACACCTTC.